This TCR beta chain was identified in a study of cytomegalovirus exposure and HLA in healthy donors. Study details: The use of the same platform for the 110 or so validation repertoires and the 666 first-cohort repertoires was reported by a later analysis.

TCRdb keeps only in-frame clones here, not all; method: immunoSEQ multiplex PCR. Among 250,000 to 350,000 clones listed, roughly 86% were seen once. The study, taken as a whole, reports: While the bulk of TCR sequences proved rare, some public TCRs turned up in many donors.

This CDR3 has 16 residues. Trimming took off 8 bases at V and 0 bases at J, with 19 bases between the two ends. Looked up from germline, CDR1 is MNHEY and CDR2 is SMNVEV (reference sequence). A note on this clone: Its antigen is unidentified.

J is TRBJ1-1 and V is TRBV27, with D unresolved. The sequencing sample was made of PBMCs. This TCR came from a man in his thirties or forties in good health and CMV-seronegative. DNA of the CDR3: TGTGCCAGCGCCCCGAACGGGGTTGGGATGAACACTGAAGCTTTCTTT. Residues: CASAPNGVGMNTEAFF.